The clone carrying this TCR beta chain occurred a few times. Its antigen is currently unknown. Profiled with immunoSEQ multiplex PCR; TCRdb holds only in-frame clones, not every one. The profile shows 60,000 to 70,000 clones, around 86% of them singletons. This sample is part of a study of radiotherapy plus CTLA-4 blockade in lung cancer. After removal of 1 base from V and 9 bases from J, the junction contained 7 bases not matched to a gene. The CDR3 covers 13 residues. Germline V lookup: CDR1 GTSNPN, CDR2 SVGIG (reference sequence). Regarding the study as a whole: An expansion of tumor-derived TCR clones occurred in blood after radiotherapy plus ipilimumab.

The J gene is TRBJ1-2, the V gene TRBV30, with 8 bases fitting TRBD1. The sequence was obtained from a human donor with non-small cell lung cancer who had a partial response to radiotherapy plus ipilimumab. Sequences were derived from peripheral blood, sampled from a patient treated with radiotherapy plus ipilimumab. The DNA for the CDR3 is TGTGCCTGGAGTGCGACAGGGGATAGGAGCTACACCTTC. Translation gives CAWSATGDRSYTF.